This TCR beta chain stems from a study of T-cell reconstitution after alpha-beta-depleted transplantation in children. During its preparation, the TCRbeta library received unique molecular identifiers. TCRdb re-derived calls from the PCR reads in MiXCR, one entry per CDR3 protein. The table includes some 290,000 distinct CDR3 sequences, more than 9% detected once. The V and J ends lost 4 bases and 4 bases respectively, with 20 bases between them. This CDR3 has 16 residues. Per germline, CDR1 SGDLS and CDR2 YYNGEE. The chain uses TRBV9 and TRBJ1-1; D possibly corresponds to TRBD1 (5 bases). This receptor was identified in a human donor who donated a stem cell graft to a child with SCID. This specimen was PBMCs from the stem cell graft donor, taken from the stem cell graft. The CDR3 DNA reads as TGTGCCAGCAGCACGCCGGCGGCGGGGGGTGTCACTGAAGCTTTCTTT. Amino acid sequence: CASSTPAAGGVTEAFF.